The 27 T cell receptor beta chains below were found in one sample sequenced in a study of naive and memory T cell subsets. For these receptors, no antigen is known. Study-level results: A few larger clonotypes appeared in naive repertoires, especially CD8, possibly memory cells re-expressing CD45RA.

Both TRBC1 and TRBC2 were covered by a beta constant-region primer of two equimolar oligonucleotides. Nested alpha and beta constant-region primers with the SP2 primer drove four PCR rounds on ligated cDNA. TCRdb analysed the UMI-ligation and nested PCR reads with MiXCR anew, one entry per CDR3 protein. The sample holds 98,000 or so distinct CDR3 sequences, approximately 11% seen once. The specimen sequenced was naive CD4+ T cells from blood. The receptors shown here come from a human donor in good health.

This rearrangement joins TRBV6-2 or TRBV6-3 to TRBJ2-1; TRBD1 is a possible D gene (5 bases). The V gene lost 8 bases and the J gene lost 6 bases, with 11 bases spanning the gap. Germline V gene sequence: CDR1 MNHEY, CDR2 SVGEGT. The length of the CDR3 is 12 residues. The CDR3, as DNA: TGTGCCAGCGGAAACAGGCGCAATGAGCAGTTCTTC. Translating it yields CASGNRRNEQFF.

This clonotype has only a few counts. The chain is built from TRBV14 and TRBJ2-6; tentatively, D is TRBD1 (7 bases). The CDR3 runs to 18 residues. Germline V lookup: CDR1 SGHDN, CDR2 FVKESK. V was pared by 3 bases and J by 0 bases, with 15 bases between. The CDR3 bases are TGTGCCAGCAGCCAGAGGGCAGGGGGGCTCTCTGGGGCCAACGTCCTGACTTTC. Its protein is CASSQRAGGLSGANVLTF.

CDR3 in amino acids: CASGVLGDTQYF. The CDR3 DNA is TGTGCCAGTGGGGTGTTAGGGGATACGCAGTATTTT. The V and J genes are TRBV28 and TRBJ2-3; D uncertain. The germline V gene encodes CDR1 MDHEN and CDR2 SYDVKM. V was cut by 9 bases and J by 6 bases, with 13 bases left in between. CDR3 length: 12 amino acids.

The chain is built from TRBV15 and TRBJ2-1; D could derive from TRBD1 or TRBD2 (6 bases each). Germline CDR1 is LNHNV and CDR2 is YYDKDF (reference sequence). V gave up 5 bases and J gave up 9 bases, with 11 bases separating them. The CDR3 loop spans 12 amino acids. The CDR3 reads CATSRGLGEQFF. The CDR3, as DNA: TGTGCCACCAGCCGGGGGCTCGGTGAGCAGTTCTTC.

The chain joins TRBV6-5 to TRBJ1-4, with TRBD1 as a possible D gene (6 bases). Deletions cut 4 bases from V and 0 bases from J, with 9 bases between. The CDR3 sequence is 15 residues long. Germline V gene lookup returns CDR1 MNHEY and CDR2 SVGAGI. DNA of the CDR3: TGTGCCAGCAGTTCCAACAGGGCAACTAATGAAAAACTGTTTTTT. It codes for CASSSNRATNEKLFF.

This chain links TRBV6-2 or TRBV6-3 with TRBJ2-3, with 7 bases lining up with TRBD2. The germline V gene encodes CDR1 MNHEY and CDR2 SVGEGT. V trimming: 5 bases; J trimming: 6 bases; junction bases outside the gene matches: 11. There are 15 residues in the CDR3. CDR3 residues: CASSPVVAGVDTQYF. The CDR3 DNA is TGTGCCAGCAGTCCCGTTGTTGCGGGAGTCGATACGCAGTATTTT.

This clonotype was counted only a few times. This chain joins TRBV20-1 and TRBJ2-5; D uncertain. The CDR3 is 12 residues long. The germline V gene encodes CDR1 DFQATT and CDR2 SNEGSKA (reference sequence). Trimming took off 3 bases at V and 1 base at J, with 6 bases between the two ends. The CDR3 bases are TGCAGTGCTAGGGGCTTCCAAGAGACCCAGTACTTC. Translating it yields CSARGFQETQYF.

This chain connects TRBV15 to TRBJ1-3; D unresolved. V shed 2 bases and J shed 1 base, with 9 bases lying between them. The CDR3 runs 15 residues. Germline values: CDR1 LNHNV, CDR2 YYDKDF (reference sequence). CDR3 protein: CATSRQRASGNTIYF. The CDR3 coding sequence is TGTGCCACCAGCAGACAGAGGGCTTCTGGAAACACCATATATTTT.

This clonotype was observed a few times. The CDR3 region is CASSLAGGGYQETQYF. CDR3 in DNA: TGCGCCAGCAGCTTGGCCGGGGGAGGGTACCAAGAGACCCAGTACTTC. The chain combines TRBV5-1 with TRBJ2-5; 7 bases are a match to TRBD2. There are 16 residues in the CDR3. The germline V gene has CDR1 SGHRS and CDR2 YFSETQ. V shed 0 bases, J shed 0 bases, and the junction held 5 bases outside the gene matches.

The table lists this clonotype with a few counts. The CDR3: CASSKTPGQGWVEQYF. In DNA form, the CDR3 reads TGTGCCAGCAGCAAAACTCCCGGACAGGGATGGGTCGAGCAGTACTTC. V usage is TRBV7-9 and J usage is TRBJ2-7; 8 positions match TRBD1. The length of the CDR3 is 16 residues. After removal of 5 bases from V and 6 bases from J, the junction contained 15 bases not matched to a gene. Germline CDR1 reads SEHNR; CDR2 reads FQNEAQ (reference sequence).

This chain connects TRBV6-2 or TRBV6-3 to TRBJ2-1, with 7 bases lining up with TRBD1. Germline V gene data show CDR1 as MNHEY and CDR2 as SVGEGT. Trimming cost V 0 bases and J 2 bases; bases outside gene matches: 4. There are 16 residues in the CDR3. Here the CDR3 reads CASSYSRGGPYNEQFF. For the CDR3, the DNA is TGTGCCAGCAGTTACTCGAGAGGGGGCCCCTACAATGAGCAGTTCTTC.

In this sample, this clonotype turned up many times. CDR3 sequence reads: CAMTPGQGADTQYF. The CDR3 DNA sequence: TGTGCCATGACGCCGGGACAGGGGGCTGATACGCAGTATTTT. This sequence joins TRBV10-3 and TRBJ2-3, with TRBD1 identical over 12 bases. The CDR3 is made up of 14 amino acids. The germline gives CDR1 ENHRY, CDR2 SYGVKD. Trimming at V came to 9 bases and at J to 6 bases, leaving 7 bases not matched to a gene.

The chain employs TRBV4-2 and TRBJ1-1, with D unclear. V was shortened by 3 bases and J by 11 bases, with 19 bases between the two germline ends. The CDR3 spans 14 residues. Germline V gene data show CDR1 as LGHNA and CDR2 as YNFKEQ. The chain's CDR3 is CASSQYHNGLQAFF. In nucleotides, the CDR3 is TGTGCCAGCAGCCAGTACCACAATGGGCTGCAGGCTTTCTTT.

This clonotype was seen only a few times. V gene TRBV18 combines with J gene TRBJ2-6; TRBD2 matches at 8 bases. Germline trimming cut 3 bases from V and 0 bases from J; bases unmatched to any gene: 13. CDR1 is KGHSH and CDR2 is LQKENI in the germline V gene. The CDR3 is 20 residues long. The CDR3 loop reads CASSPLSLAAPDSGANVLTF. As DNA, the CDR3 is TGTGCCAGCTCACCCCTCTCACTAGCGGCCCCCGACTCTGGGGCCAACGTCCTGACTTTC.

This clonotype was observed a few times. The chain joins TRBV7-2 to TRBJ2-5; 7 bases agree with TRBD2. The CDR3 is 15 amino acids. J lost 5 bases, V lost 2 bases, and 8 bases had no gene match. Looked up from germline, CDR1 is SGHTA and CDR2 is FQGNSA. CDR3 DNA sequence: TGTGCCAGCAGCTTAATGGCGGGAGCCTATGAGACCCAGTACTTC. Translating it yields CASSLMAGAYETQYF.

At least ten counts were recorded for this clonotype. This rearrangement joins TRBV6-2 or TRBV6-3 to TRBJ2-2; 7 nucleotides line up with TRBD1. The junction had 13 bases not matched to a gene; V was cut back by 5 bases and J by 7 bases. CDR1 and CDR2 (germline): MNHEY, SVGEGT. The CDR3 has 16 residues. The CDR3 DNA reads as TGTGCCAGCAGTCAAATCCGACAGGGTGGGCACGGGGAGCTGTTTTTT. Its translation: CASSQIRQGGHGELFF.

The V and J genes are TRBV24-1 and TRBJ2-3; the D is unclear. Germline CDR1 reads KGHDR; CDR2 reads SFDVKD. This CDR3 has 14 residues. Deletions cut 0 bases from V and 7 bases from J, with 10 bases between. CDR3 in DNA: TGTGCCACCAGTGATTTGCGACGAGGATATACGCAGTATTTT. It yields the protein CATSDLRRGYTQYF.

V usage is TRBV28 and J usage is TRBJ2-1, with unresolved D. V gave up 1 base and J gave up 1 base, with 11 bases separating them. Germline V lookup: CDR1 MDHEN, CDR2 SYDVKM. The CDR3 spans 16 residues. The CDR3 DNA reads as TGTGCCAGCAGTTTATTACCCTCTAGGTCCTACAATGAGCAGTTCTTC. Its protein product is CASSLLPSRSYNEQFF.

This sequence joins TRBV13 and TRBJ2-1; D call uncertain. V lost 5 bases and J 1 base, leaving 9 bases between the germline ends. Germline CDR1 is PRHDT and CDR2 is FYEKMQ (reference sequence). The CDR3 runs to 14 residues. As DNA, the CDR3 is TGTGCCAGCAGCGGAACCTTATCCTACAATGAGCAGTTCTTC. Protein: CASSGTLSYNEQFF.

The chain employs TRBV18 and TRBJ1-1; D is unresolved. V was shortened by 0 bases and J by 1 base, with 3 bases between the two germline ends. This CDR3 has 13 amino acids. From germline, CDR1 is KGHSH and CDR2 LQKENI. For the CDR3, the DNA is TGTGCCAGCTCACCACCCCAGAACACTGAAGCTTTCTTT. It is translated as CASSPPQNTEAFF.

The chain has TRBV20-1 and TRBJ2-5, with unresolved D. The V gene's germline CDR1 is DFQATT and CDR2 SNEGSKA (reference sequence). Trimming pared 3 bases from V and 0 bases from J, leaving 5 bases between. This CDR3 contains 12 residues. Here the CDR3 reads CSASTDQETQYF. Here the CDR3 DNA reads TGCAGTGCTAGTACGGACCAAGAGACCCAGTACTTC.

In this sample, this clonotype turned up a few times. The chain links TRBV12-3 or TRBV12-4 to TRBJ1-1, with TRBD1 matching over 8 bases. CDR3 length equals 15 residues. With V trimmed by 6 bases and J by 1 base, 7 bases remained unmatched. The CDR3: CASRHPGQANTEAFF. DNA of the CDR3: TGTGCCAGCAGACATCCGGGACAGGCGAACACTGAAGCTTTCTTT.

This rearrangement joins TRBV6-5 to TRBJ2-3; 10 bases map to TRBD1. The germline V gene encodes CDR1 MNHEY and CDR2 SVGAGI. V was clipped by 2 bases and J by 11 bases; unmatched bases: 10. The CDR3 runs 15 residues. CDR3 protein: CASSYPTGGFTKQYF. CDR3 nucleotides: TGTGCCAGCAGTTACCCGACAGGGGGCTTCACGAAGCAGTATTTT.

This clonotype showed up many times. This chain connects TRBV6-2 or TRBV6-3 to TRBJ2-3; a weak D match, TRBD2 (5 bases). V was clipped by 8 bases and J by 5 bases, with 5 bases between them. Germline V gene sequence: CDR1 MNHEY, CDR2 SVGEGT. The CDR3 totals 10 residues. The CDR3 loop is CASGRDTQYF. The CDR3 bases are TGTGCCAGCGGGAGAGATACGCAGTATTTT.

This clonotype was seen many times. The chain joins TRBV18 to TRBJ1-1; D gene unclear. Trimming removed 0 bases from V and 1 base from J, with 9 bases in between. The length of the CDR3 is 15 residues. CDR1 KGHSH and CDR2 LQKENI come from the germline V gene. The CDR3 is CASSPPYPGNTEAFF. The CDR3, as DNA: TGTGCCAGCTCACCACCATATCCGGGGAACACTGAAGCTTTCTTT.

This clonotype was seen a handful of times. The chain joins TRBV3-1 to TRBJ1-2; possibly TRBD1 for D (5 bases). The CDR3 consists of 13 residues. Germline V gene sequence: CDR1 LGHDT, CDR2 YNNKEL (reference sequence). With 0 bases removed from V and 6 bases from J, the gap between germline ends came to 8 bases. CDR3 nucleotide sequence: TGTGCCAGCAGCCAAGATAGGGGTAATGGCTACACCTTC. It translates to CASSQDRGNGYTF. The whole variable domain, remainder taken from reference TRBV3-1 and TRBJ1-2, is DTAVSQTPKYLVTQMGNDKSIKCEQNLGHDTMYWYKQDSKKFLKIMFSYNNKELIINETVPNRFSPKSPDKAHLNLHINSLELGDSAVYFCASSQDRGNGYTFGSGTRLTVV.

V is TRBV14 and J is TRBJ1-2; 7 nucleotides agree with TRBD1. Per the germline V gene, CDR1 is SGHDN and CDR2 is FVKESK. This CDR3 is built from 13 residues. The J segment lost 2 bases and the V segment lost 5 bases, leaving 2 bases of the junction unmatched. DNA of the CDR3: TGTGCCAGCAGCTCGACAGGGAACTATGGCTACACCTTC. Protein sequence: CASSSTGNYGYTF.